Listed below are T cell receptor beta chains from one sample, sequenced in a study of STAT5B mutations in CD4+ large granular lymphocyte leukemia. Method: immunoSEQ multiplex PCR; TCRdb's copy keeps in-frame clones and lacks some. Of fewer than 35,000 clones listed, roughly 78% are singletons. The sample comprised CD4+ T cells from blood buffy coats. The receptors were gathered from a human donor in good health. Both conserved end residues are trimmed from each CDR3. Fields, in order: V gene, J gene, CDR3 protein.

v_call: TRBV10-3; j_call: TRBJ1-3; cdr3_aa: AISESIGGRNTIY
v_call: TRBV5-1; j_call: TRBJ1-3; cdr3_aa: ASSLTLMGPSGNTIY
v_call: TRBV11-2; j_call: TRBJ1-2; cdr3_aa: ASSSRDRGEGYT
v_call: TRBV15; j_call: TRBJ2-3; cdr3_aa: ATSGRMGGSTDTQY
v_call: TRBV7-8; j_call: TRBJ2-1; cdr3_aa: ASSLATNLGSYNEQF
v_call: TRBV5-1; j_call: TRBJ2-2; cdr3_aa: ASSVRGAISTGELF
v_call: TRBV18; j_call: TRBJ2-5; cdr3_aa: ASSSGNQETQY
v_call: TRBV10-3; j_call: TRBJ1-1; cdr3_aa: AISAEGGPMNTEAF
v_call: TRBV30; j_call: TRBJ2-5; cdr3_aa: AWSGEETQY
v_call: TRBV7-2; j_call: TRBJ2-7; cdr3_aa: ASSSTGALGQY
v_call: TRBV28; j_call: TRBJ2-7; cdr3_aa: ASSRGQGIRYEQY
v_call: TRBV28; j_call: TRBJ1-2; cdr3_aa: ASSLIFAPGYT
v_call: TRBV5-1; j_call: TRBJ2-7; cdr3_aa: ASSLQGLSYEQY
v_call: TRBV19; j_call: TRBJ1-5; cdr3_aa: ASSIDRGGMPQH
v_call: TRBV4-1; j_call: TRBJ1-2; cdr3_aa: ASSLPGGAGYGYT
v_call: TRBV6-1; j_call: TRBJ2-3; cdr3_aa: ASSEPQPGTWRPDTQY
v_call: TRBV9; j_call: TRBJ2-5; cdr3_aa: ASSNPGHQLGDGTQY
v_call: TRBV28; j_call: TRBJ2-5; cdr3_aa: ASSVTGKQETQY
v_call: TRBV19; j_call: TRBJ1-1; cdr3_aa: ASSADGDTEAF
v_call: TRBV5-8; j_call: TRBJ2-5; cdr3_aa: ASSLKETQY
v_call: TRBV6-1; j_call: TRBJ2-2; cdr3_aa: ASSEGDTGELF
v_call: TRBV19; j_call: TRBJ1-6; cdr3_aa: ASTQTGGNSPLH
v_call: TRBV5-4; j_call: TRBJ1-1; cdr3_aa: ASSLTSRVNTEAF
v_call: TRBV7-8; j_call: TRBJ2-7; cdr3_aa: ASSHDRSSYEQY
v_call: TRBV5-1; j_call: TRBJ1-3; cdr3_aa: ASSTTGQGNTIY
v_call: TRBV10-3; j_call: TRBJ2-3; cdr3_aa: AISEWNGGPTDTQY
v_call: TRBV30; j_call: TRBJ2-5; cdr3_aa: AWSVTSETQY
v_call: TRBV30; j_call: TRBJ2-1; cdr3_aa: AWSVVLQRGFTYNEQF
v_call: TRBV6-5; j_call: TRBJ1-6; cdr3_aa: ASSYRGRAVSPLH
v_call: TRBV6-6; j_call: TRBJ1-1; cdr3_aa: ASSPLEQGAKAF
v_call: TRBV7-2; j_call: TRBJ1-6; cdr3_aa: ASSYSGAYSDPH
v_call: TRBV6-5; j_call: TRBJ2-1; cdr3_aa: ASSYSASYNEQF
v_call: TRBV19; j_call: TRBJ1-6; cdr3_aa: ASSMTRDSSSYNSPLH
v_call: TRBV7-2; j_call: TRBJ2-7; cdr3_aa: ASSLAGGLYEQY
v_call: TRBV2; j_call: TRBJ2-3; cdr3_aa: ASSAGTSGPSDTQY
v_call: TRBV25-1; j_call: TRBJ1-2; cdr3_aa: ASSDSYYGYT
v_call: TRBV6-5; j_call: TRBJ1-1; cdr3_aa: ASSYPDRNTEAF
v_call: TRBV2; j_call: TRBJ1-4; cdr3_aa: ASKPPTNEKLF
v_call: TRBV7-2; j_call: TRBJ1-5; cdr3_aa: ASSQKVGENQPQH
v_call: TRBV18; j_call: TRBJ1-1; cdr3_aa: ASSPLEQGLAF
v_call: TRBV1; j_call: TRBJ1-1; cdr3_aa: TSTRAGTMNTEAF
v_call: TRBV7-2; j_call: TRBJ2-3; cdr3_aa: ASSPLTSGGLTDTQY
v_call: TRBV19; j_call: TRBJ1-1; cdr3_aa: ASSASTGGQSEAF
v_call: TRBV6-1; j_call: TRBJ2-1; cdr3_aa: ASSETTSGGGKF
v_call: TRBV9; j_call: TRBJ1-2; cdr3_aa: ASSVNPGGLHFANSYGYT
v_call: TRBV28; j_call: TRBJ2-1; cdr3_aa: ASSLAGDRSQF
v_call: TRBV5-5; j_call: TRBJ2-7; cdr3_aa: ASSTLTRDEQY
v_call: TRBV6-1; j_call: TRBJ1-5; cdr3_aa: ASRGPGNQPQH
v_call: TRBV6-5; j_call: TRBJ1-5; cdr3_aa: ASSTSGGGQPQH
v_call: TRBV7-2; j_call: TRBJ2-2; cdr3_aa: ASSLAGVYTGELF
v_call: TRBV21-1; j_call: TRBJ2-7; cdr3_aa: ASLRRKQY
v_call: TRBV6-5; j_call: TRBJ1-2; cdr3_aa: ASSEGTGVGYT
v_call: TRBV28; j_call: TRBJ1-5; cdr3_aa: ASSVISGSNQPQH
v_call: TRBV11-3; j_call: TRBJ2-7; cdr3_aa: ASSRTGGYEQY
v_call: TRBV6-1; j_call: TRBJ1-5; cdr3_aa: ASSEGVGLRPQH